This T cell receptor (beta chain) was documented in a study of T cells after yellow fever vaccination. Germline lookup yields CDR1 LGHNA and CDR2 YSLEER. This CDR3 region has 16 residues. V lost 3 bases to trimming and J lost 0 bases, with 11 bases between them. This clonotype was seen a handful of times. A 5'RACE template-switching step, the method used to make TCR cDNA, added a universal primer site and UMIs. TCRdb redid the calling of the 5' RACE reads with MiXCR, one entry per CDR3 protein. This table holds 95,000 to 150,000 distinct CDR3 sequences, 13% to 15% found once. The V and J genes are TRBV4-3 and TRBJ2-2; D remains ambiguous. The sample consisted of CD8+ T cells sorted from PBMCs, taken 5 days after the yellow fever booster vaccination. The TCR was taken from a man aged 18 to 29 who received the YFV17D yellow fever vaccine. CDR3 protein: CASSQKRVTNTGELFF. CDR3 nucleotide sequence: TGCGCCAGCAGCCAGAAACGGGTCACGAACACCGGGGAGCTGTTTTTT.